This TCR beta chain originates from a study of control samples from healthy donors and cancer patients. V dropped 3 bases and J dropped 6 bases, with 8 bases sitting between them. The CDR3 extends over 13 amino acids. CDR1 is LNHDA, CDR2 SQIVND, per germline (reference sequence). TCRdb's table, derived via immunoSEQ multiplex PCR, lists solely in-frame clones and lacks some. The table has about 120,000 clones, more than 70% seen once. This chain connects TRBV19 to TRBJ2-2, with D perhaps matching TRBD1 or TRBD2 (6 bases each). The receptor was isolated from a man in his forties in good health. The sequenced material came from blood. The chain's CDR3 is CASSMGGAGELFF. The CDR3 bases are TGTGCCAGTAGTATGGGGGGCGCCGGGGAGCTGTTTTTT.